Many counts were recorded for the clone carrying this T cell receptor (beta chain). Its specificity is unknown. In germline, CDR1 is MNHNS, CDR2 SASEGT. Between the trimmed V and J ends, which lost 7 bases and 0 bases, there was a span of 13 bases. The CDR3 runs to 16 residues. A single record per CDR3 protein comes from TCRdb applying MiXCR to the reads. The sample shows about 210,000 distinct CDR3 sequences, 6% to 8% of them seen only once. This sample is part of a study of T cell repertoires in cytomegalovirus infection. For the study at large: Public TCR beta signatures marked donors with CMV infection and the matching HLA.

Findings and caveats of the study: Summed frequency of shared TCR beta families picked out CMV carriers who also had the relevant HLA. CMV-specific TCR beta clonotypes restricted by HLA-C were the ones dominating the ex vivo response.

This sequence joins TRBV6-1 and TRBJ2-6; D gene unclear. This TCR derives from a human donor in good health (CMV status not recorded). Some clones in this sample may be carry-over from other donors' samples. The sequencing sample was made of PBMCs. The CDR3 region is CASKEDARSGANVLTF. CDR3 nucleotide sequence: TGTGCCAGCAAAGAAGACGCTCGCTCTGGGGCCAACGTCCTGACTTTC.